The 4 T cell receptor beta chains presented below share a single source sample, sequenced in a study of neurological immune-mediated disorders. From the 5' RACE reads, TCRdb called clonotypes with MiXCR, one entry per CDR3 protein. The sample consists of 80,000 to 85,000 distinct CDR3 sequences, 2.5% to 3% of them appearing once. The sequenced sample consisted of PBMCs. Receptors originate from a woman in her twenties or thirties with multiple sclerosis.

This clonotype was counted ten times or more. The genes are TRBV7-8 and TRBJ2-7; 10 positions match TRBD2. Germline CDR1 SGHVS, CDR2 FQNEAQ. The CDR3 totals 14 residues. After removal of 6 bases from V and 3 bases from J, the junction contained 5 bases not matched to a gene. This chain's CDR3 is CASRPRTSGYEQYF. CDR3 in DNA: TGTGCCAGCAGACCCCGGACTAGCGGCTACGAGCAGTACTTC.

At least ten counts were recorded for this clonotype. The chain carries TRBV7-2 and TRBJ2-5, with 7 bases identical to TRBD1. With V trimmed by 5 bases and J by 2 bases, 5 bases remained unmatched. The CDR3 runs 14 residues. The germline gives CDR1 SGHTA, CDR2 FQGNSA. The CDR3 DNA follows: TGTGCCAGCAGCCAAGACAGGGCGCAAGAGACCCAGTACTTC. Protein sequence: CASSQDRAQETQYF.

In its sample, this clonotype was seen many times. This chain joins TRBV5-5 and TRBJ2-2; no clear D. Germline V gives CDR1 SGHKS, CDR2 YYEKEE (reference sequence). The germline V and J ends were trimmed by 2 bases and 3 bases, with 5 bases remaining between them. The CDR3 runs to 13 residues. The CDR3 region is CASSFWDTGELFF. CDR3 DNA: TGTGCCAGCAGCTTTTGGGACACCGGGGAGCTGTTTTTT. Filled out from reference TRBV5-5 and TRBJ2-2, the complete variable domain reads DAGVTQSPTHLIKTRGQQVTLRCSPISGHKSVSWYQQVLGQGPQFIFQYYEKEERGRGNFPDRFSARQFPNYSSELNVNALLLGDSALYLCASSFWDTGELFFGEGSRLTVL.

The sample holds many counts of this clonotype. In DNA, the CDR3 is TGTGCCAGCAGCTTAGTGGTTACTAGCACAGATACGCAGTATTTT. Translating it yields CASSLVVTSTDTQYF. The chain combines TRBV7-2 with TRBJ2-3, with D hard to call. V shed 1 base and J shed 0 bases, with 8 bases lying between them. The CDR3 extends over 15 amino acids. From germline, CDR1 is SGHTA and CDR2 FQGNSA.